This is a list of T cell receptor beta chains from one sample in a study of regulatory T cells in long-lasting Graves disease. TCRdb re-called the multiplex PCR reads with MiXCR, one entry per CDR3 protein. The data hold approximately 470,000 distinct CDR3 sequences, with 15% to 20% observed a single time. This same sample was also part of a study on T cells in Graves' hyperthyroidism and ophthalmopathy.

The source material was peripheral blood mononuclear cells (PBMCs), sampled at new diagnosis, from a patient treated with antithyroid drugs. The receptors were gathered from a man between 40 and 49 years old with Graves disease. Both conserved end residues are part of each CDR3. D genes are given only for firm matches. Where a row states a size, it is once, few, many or the class of an expanded clone; other rows omit it.

d_call: .
j_call: TRBJ2-3
clone_size: .
v_call: TRBV20-1
cdr3_aa: CSARTPSRGTDTQYF
cdr3_nt: TGCAGTGCTAGAACTCCTAGCAGGGGTACAGATACGCAGTATTTT

d_call: TRBD2
j_call: TRBJ2-1
clone_size: many
v_call: TRBV28
cdr3_aa: CASRSSGSSEQFF
cdr3_nt: TGTGCCAGCAGGTCTAGCGGGAGTTCTGAGCAGTTCTTC

d_call: TRBD2
j_call: TRBJ2-3
clone_size: .
v_call: TRBV12-3/TRBV12-4
cdr3_aa: CATSDFTSGRRADTQYF
cdr3_nt: TGTGCCACCAGTGATTTCACTAGCGGGAGAAGGGCAGATACGCAGTATTTT

d_call: .
j_call: TRBJ2-2
clone_size: many
v_call: TRBV3-1
cdr3_aa: CASSQGRTHGIGELFF
cdr3_nt: TGTGCCAGCAGCCAAGGCCGGACGCACGGGATTGGGGAGCTGTTTTTT

d_call: .
j_call: TRBJ1-5
clone_size: .
v_call: TRBV29-1
cdr3_aa: CSVEGTVGGNQPQHF
cdr3_nt: TGCAGCGTTGAAGGGACAGTCGGCGGCAATCAGCCCCAGCATTTT

d_call: .
j_call: TRBJ2-3
clone_size: .
v_call: TRBV20-1
cdr3_aa: CGARDREGRGDTQYF
cdr3_nt: TGCGGTGCTAGAGACCGGGAAGGGCGGGGAGATACGCAGTATTTT

d_call: .
j_call: TRBJ2-2
clone_size: many
v_call: TRBV29-1
cdr3_aa: CSVAWGVRTGELFF
cdr3_nt: TGCAGCGTTGCGTGGGGGGTGAGGACCGGGGAGCTGTTTTTT

d_call: .
j_call: TRBJ2-2
clone_size: many
v_call: TRBV5-1
cdr3_aa: CASSLGGSSNTGELFF
cdr3_nt: TGCGCCAGCAGCTTGGGGGGAAGTTCGAACACCGGGGAGCTGTTTTTT

d_call: .
j_call: TRBJ1-3
clone_size: .
v_call: TRBV6-5
cdr3_aa: CASSYSVRVGNTIYF
cdr3_nt: TGTGCCAGCAGTTACTCGGTCAGGGTTGGAAACACCATATATTTT

d_call: .
j_call: TRBJ2-3
clone_size: many
v_call: TRBV3-1
cdr3_aa: CASSHQGGYTQYF
cdr3_nt: TGTGCCAGCAGCCACCAGGGGGGTTACACGCAGTATTTT

d_call: TRBD2
j_call: TRBJ2-7
clone_size: .
v_call: TRBV11-2
cdr3_aa: CASSPPRTSGYERGEQYF
cdr3_nt: TGTGCCAGCAGCCCCCCCCGGACTAGCGGCTACGAGCGAGGCGAGCAGTACTTC

d_call: .
j_call: TRBJ2-5
clone_size: many
v_call: TRBV28
cdr3_aa: CASSLLAWGQETQYF
cdr3_nt: TGTGCCAGCAGTCTACTAGCCTGGGGGCAAGAGACCCAGTACTTC

d_call: TRBD1
j_call: TRBJ1-5
clone_size: .
v_call: TRBV7-9
cdr3_aa: CASSGDREVFENQPQHF
cdr3_nt: TGTGCCAGCAGTGGCGACAGGGAAGTTTTTGAGAATCAGCCCCAGCATTTT

d_call: TRBD1
j_call: TRBJ1-2
clone_size: .
v_call: TRBV28
cdr3_aa: CASEGQGLYGYTF
cdr3_nt: TGTGCCAGCGAGGGACAGGGACTCTATGGCTACACCTTC

d_call: TRBD1
j_call: TRBJ1-1
clone_size: .
v_call: TRBV7-4
cdr3_aa: CASSLGPGGYARWMNTEAFF
cdr3_nt: TGTGCCAGCAGCTTAGGGCCAGGGGGTTACGCTAGGTGGATGAACACTGAAGCTTTCTTT

d_call: .
j_call: TRBJ1-1
clone_size: few
v_call: TRBV12-3/TRBV12-4
cdr3_aa: CASRSQGNTEAFF
cdr3_nt: TGTGCCAGCAGAAGTCAGGGGAACACTGAAGCTTTCTTT

d_call: .
j_call: TRBJ2-7
clone_size: many
v_call: TRBV20-1
cdr3_aa: CSAREQGRWGQYF
cdr3_nt: TGCAGTGCTAGAGAACAGGGGAGGTGGGGGCAGTACTTC

d_call: .
j_call: TRBJ2-7
clone_size: few
v_call: TRBV6-1
cdr3_aa: CASSDGYYEQYF
cdr3_nt: TGTGCCAGCAGTGACGGCTACTACGAGCAGTACTTC

d_call: .
j_call: TRBJ1-3
clone_size: many
v_call: TRBV28
cdr3_aa: CASRTPGAGNTIYF
cdr3_nt: TGTGCCAGCAGGACCCCAGGGGCGGGGAACACCATATATTTT

d_call: TRBD2
j_call: TRBJ2-4
clone_size: few
v_call: TRBV12-3/TRBV12-4
cdr3_aa: CASSRSTSGKGNIQYF
cdr3_nt: TGTGCCAGCAGTCGTAGTACTAGCGGGAAGGGGAACATTCAGTACTTC

d_call: .
j_call: TRBJ2-1
clone_size: .
v_call: TRBV5-1
cdr3_aa: CASSLPRTGTSSYNEQFF
cdr3_nt: TGCGCCAGCAGCTTGCCCCGTACAGGGACAAGCTCCTACAATGAGCAGTTCTTC

d_call: .
j_call: TRBJ1-3
clone_size: few
v_call: TRBV7-9
cdr3_aa: CASSFLRRGGSGNTIYF
cdr3_nt: TGTGCCAGCAGCTTTCTCAGGCGGGGCGGGTCTGGAAACACCATATATTTT

d_call: .
j_call: TRBJ1-4
clone_size: once
v_call: TRBV28
cdr3_aa: CASSPQGTATNEKLFF
cdr3_nt: TGTGCCAGCAGTCCTCAGGGGACTGCAACTAATGAAAAACTGTTTTTT

d_call: .
j_call: TRBJ1-1
clone_size: .
v_call: TRBV12-3/TRBV12-4
cdr3_aa: CASSFSWDENTEAFF
cdr3_nt: TGTGCCAGCAGTTTTTCCTGGGACGAAAACACTGAAGCTTTCTTT

d_call: .
j_call: TRBJ2-5
clone_size: .
v_call: TRBV12-3/TRBV12-4
cdr3_aa: CASSLLGRVETQYF
cdr3_nt: TGTGCCAGCAGTTTATTGGGGCGTGTCGAGACCCAGTACTTC

d_call: .
j_call: TRBJ2-3
clone_size: .
v_call: TRBV20-1
cdr3_aa: CSARVGPWDTDTQYF
cdr3_nt: TGCAGTGCTAGAGTAGGACCCTGGGACACAGATACGCAGTATTTT

d_call: .
j_call: TRBJ2-1
clone_size: many
v_call: TRBV28
cdr3_aa: CASSFWAGSSYNEQFF
cdr3_nt: TGTGCCAGCAGTTTCTGGGCGGGGAGCTCCTACAATGAGCAGTTCTTC

d_call: TRBD1
j_call: TRBJ1-2
clone_size: few
v_call: TRBV7-9
cdr3_aa: CASSLAGQGYPAALYGYTF
cdr3_nt: TGTGCCAGCAGCTTAGCAGGACAGGGCTATCCAGCGGCACTCTATGGCTACACCTTC

d_call: TRBD2
j_call: TRBJ2-1
clone_size: many
v_call: TRBV2
cdr3_aa: CASGTSGRPDPYNEQFF
cdr3_nt: TGTGCCAGCGGGACTAGCGGGAGGCCCGACCCCTACAATGAGCAGTTCTTC

d_call: .
j_call: TRBJ2-3
clone_size: few
v_call: TRBV27
cdr3_aa: CAGSLRGETDTQYF
cdr3_nt: TGTGCCGGCAGTTTAAGGGGAGAGACAGATACGCAGTATTTT

d_call: .
j_call: TRBJ2-7
clone_size: many
v_call: TRBV5-6
cdr3_aa: CASSSRDGTYEQYF
cdr3_nt: TGTGCCAGCAGCTCCCGGGACGGGACCTACGAGCAGTACTTC

d_call: TRBD2
j_call: TRBJ2-3
clone_size: many
v_call: TRBV5-1
cdr3_aa: CASSEAGDRTDTQYF
cdr3_nt: TGCGCCAGCAGCGAAGCGGGAGATCGCACAGATACGCAGTATTTT

d_call: .
j_call: TRBJ1-1
clone_size: many
v_call: TRBV3-1
cdr3_aa: CASSQDRRKAFF
cdr3_nt: TGTGCCAGCAGCCAAGATCGCAGGAAAGCTTTCTTT

d_call: .
j_call: TRBJ2-3
clone_size: .
v_call: TRBV29-1
cdr3_aa: CSVENTGTDTQYF
cdr3_nt: TGCAGCGTTGAGAACACAGGGACAGATACGCAGTATTTT

d_call: .
j_call: TRBJ2-1
clone_size: .
v_call: TRBV7-2
cdr3_aa: CASSLRQSSYNEQFF
cdr3_nt: TGTGCCAGCAGCTTAAGGCAGAGCTCCTACAATGAGCAGTTCTTC

d_call: .
j_call: TRBJ1-5
clone_size: .
v_call: TRBV6-2/TRBV6-3
cdr3_aa: CAGRADRNQPQHF
cdr3_nt: TGTGCCGGTAGGGCAGACCGCAATCAGCCCCAGCATTTT

d_call: .
j_call: TRBJ2-1
clone_size: few
v_call: TRBV10-1
cdr3_aa: CASSESWKGENEQFF
cdr3_nt: TGCGCCAGCAGTGAGTCGTGGAAAGGGGAGAATGAGCAGTTCTTC

d_call: TRBD1
j_call: TRBJ1-6
clone_size: few
v_call: TRBV20-1
cdr3_aa: CSARDLGGTYNSPLHF
cdr3_nt: TGCAGTGCTAGAGATCTAGGGGGCACCTATAATTCACCCCTCCACTTT

d_call: .
j_call: TRBJ2-7
clone_size: many
v_call: TRBV7-2
cdr3_aa: CASSLGGGNEQYF
cdr3_nt: TGTGCCAGCAGCTTAGGAGGGGGAAACGAGCAGTACTTC

d_call: .
j_call: TRBJ2-1
clone_size: .
v_call: TRBV19
cdr3_aa: CATVSPSADSYNEQFF
cdr3_nt: TGTGCCACCGTCTCCCCTAGCGCCGATTCCTACAATGAGCAGTTCTTC

d_call: .
j_call: TRBJ2-2
clone_size: many
v_call: TRBV5-6
cdr3_aa: CASSLELHGRITGELFF
cdr3_nt: TGTGCCAGCAGCTTGGAACTCCACGGCAGGATCACCGGGGAGCTGTTTTTT

d_call: .
j_call: TRBJ2-1
clone_size: many
v_call: TRBV28
cdr3_aa: CASSLIRSYNEQFF
cdr3_nt: TGTGCCAGCAGTTTGATACGCTCCTACAATGAGCAGTTCTTC